This paragraph covers one T cell receptor beta chain sequence. What it binds is unknown. This sample was taken from a study of T-cell reconstitution after alpha-beta-depleted transplantation in children. The TCRbeta library incorporated unique molecular identifiers. Each CDR3 protein gets one entry after TCRdb re-called the PCR reads with MiXCR. The sample has around 300,000 distinct CDR3 sequences, over 7.5% seen once. Trimming took 6 bases from V and 1 from J; bases not matched to a gene: 3. This CDR3 is built from 15 residues. Germline V gene data show CDR1 as ENHRY and CDR2 as SYGVKD. General study findings and limits: A year post-transplant, T-cell counts and diversity derived mostly from newly produced T cells. The high TCRbeta diversity at day 60 in some patients came from surviving recipient T cells and thymic progenitors. Roughly two months post-transplant, alpha-beta T cells reportedly originated from several hundred graft clones that had expanded.

The material sequenced was peripheral blood, taken 360 days after TCRalphabeta/CD19-depleted stem cell transplant. The receptor was derived from a female patient aged 2 to 10 who had a stem cell transplant for Fanconi anemia, so the T cells may come from the graft donor. The chain uses TRBV10-3 and TRBJ2-6; 7 bases map to TRBD2. The CDR3 DNA follows: TGTGCCATCAGGCAGGGAGGGTCTGGGGCCAACGTCCTGACTTTC. It codes for CAIRQGGSGANVLTF.